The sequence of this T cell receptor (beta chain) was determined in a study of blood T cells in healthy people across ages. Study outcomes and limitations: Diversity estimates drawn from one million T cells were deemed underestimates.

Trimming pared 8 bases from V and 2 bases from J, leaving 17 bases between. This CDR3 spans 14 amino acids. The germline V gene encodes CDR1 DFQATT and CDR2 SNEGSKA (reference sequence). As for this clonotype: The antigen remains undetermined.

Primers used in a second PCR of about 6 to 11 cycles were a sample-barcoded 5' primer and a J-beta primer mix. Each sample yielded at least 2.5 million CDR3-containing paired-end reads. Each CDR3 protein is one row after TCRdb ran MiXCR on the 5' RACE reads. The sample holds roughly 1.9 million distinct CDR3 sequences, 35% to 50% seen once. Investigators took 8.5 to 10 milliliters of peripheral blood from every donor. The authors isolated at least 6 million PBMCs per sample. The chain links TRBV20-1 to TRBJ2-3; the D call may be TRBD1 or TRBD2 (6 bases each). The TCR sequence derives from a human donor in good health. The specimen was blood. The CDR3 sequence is CSTEGGIYTDTQYF. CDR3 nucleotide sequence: TGCAGTACCGAAGGGGGGATTTACACAGATACGCAGTATTTT.